The entry below describes one T cell receptor beta chain. This clonotype was seen at least ten times. Which antigen it targets is not known. Per-nucleotide qualities are absent, and no much larger clonotype sits a single base away. The TCR template was genomic DNA extracted from bulk tumor tissue, and roughly 600 ng of gDNA was amplified for each sample. Multiple biopsies per primary tumor were taken during surgery, spaced as far apart as possible within the tumor mass. The study cohort was described as untreated and was composed of newly diagnosed NSCLC cases undergoing curative surgery. Donors were some 15 newly diagnosed non-small cell lung cancer patients undergoing surgery with curative intent. Two independent pathologists examined the resected tumor masses. Only DNA and RNA samples of high quality went on to sequencing. These data come from a study of immune heterogeneity within non-small cell lung tumors (dated by TCRdb to between 2017 and 2018). For context, the study as a whole: Histology comprised a handful of squamous cell carcinomas, fewer than 12 non-squamous carcinomas and 1 tumor not otherwise specified. To examine intratumoral immune heterogeneity, the study used whole-exome sequencing, RNA-seq and TCR beta repertoire sequencing on multiple spatially distinct regions of each NSCLC tumor. TCR repertoire analysis included under 60 tumor loci from about 14 patients, whereas transcriptome data included only around 44 loci from approximately 11 patients. For mutant peptides 8 to 11 amino acids long, netMHCpan-3.0 predicted neoantigen binding to the HLA alleles of each patient.

Taken from cysteine to phenylalanine, the CDR3 has 17 residues. Just the 51-base CDR3 DNA is kept, in frame starting at base 1. The germline V and J ends show losses of 3 bases and 7 bases respectively, and no gene match explains 13 bases of the junction. What the research found in general, with its limitations: Identical dominant CDR3B clonotypes recurred across loci within a patient, yet different tumor locations also harbored unique high-frequency clones. For the most part, high-frequency TCR beta clonotypes differed from one individual patient to another. A statistically significant but moderate positive correlation (R about 0.34) was observed between local T-cell repertoire clonality and local tumor mutational burden.

The TCR beta CDR3 region was amplified with a multiplex PCR system, in which a first round of approximately 11 cycles was run using 32 V-gene forward and 13 J-gene reverse primers. First-round PCR used a QIAGEN Multiplex PCR Kit, and primer sequences were filed in Chinese patent CN105087789A. Illumina universal primers were added in a second PCR round performed with the Phusion High-Fidelity PCR Kit. Sequencing of the TCR libraries was done on the Illumina HiSeq X Ten platform in paired-end mode with a 151 bp read length. As for the authors' bioinformatics: Cutadapt removed reads without multiplex PCR primers, PEAR merged read pairs, and MiXCR with default settings called CDR3 regions. Repertoire diversity used Shannon entropy, and clonality was computed as one minus Shannon entropy divided by ln of productive unique sequence count. Clonotypes present at frequencies of at least 0.5% were defined as dominant or high-frequency T-cell clones. Through fastp at Q25 and MiXCR, TCRdb rebuilt clones from the public reads, retaining in-frame beta chains. Each record represents a unique CDR3 protein, reported with the most common genes and DNA among its rows. The V and J calls were determined by TCRdb, not by the authors. The sample has 9,000 to 10,000 distinct CDR3 sequences on record, roughly a third of them singletons. The ten largest make up around 11% of the sample.

Sequencing used lung tumor tissue. This chain is built from TRBV12-3 or TRBV12-4 and TRBJ2-1; TRBD2 fits 9 bases in the junction. This TCR derives from a man in his sixties with non-small cell lung cancer. The sequenced DNA: TGTGCCAGCAGTTTGGGGCTCAGCGGGAGGAGAAGTAATGAGCAGTTCTTC. It codes for CASSLGLSGRRSNEQFF.